This T cell receptor (beta chain) comes out of a study of graft-versus-host responses after intestinal transplantation. Overall study context: Among the recipients, transplants were multivisceral, liver-intestinal, or isolated intestinal. Every recipient had anti-thymocyte globulin induction and about three years of tacrolimus plus steroids. Findings and caveats of the study: The study associated peak circulating GvH clone levels with early post-transplant HvG declines. Detected in recipient marrow were GvH clones, some of which were first observed in ileum or blood.

Per the germline V gene, CDR1 is SEHNR and CDR2 is FQNEAQ (reference sequence). The CDR3 spans 16 residues. J was trimmed by 6 bases and V by 5 bases; bases with no gene match: 8. Of note for this clone: Antigen unknown.

Assay: immunoSEQ multiplex PCR; the TCRdb copy retains only in-frame clones and omits some. The table records 8,000 to 8,500 clones, over 90% of them present only once. The chain combines TRBV7-9 with TRBJ2-1; 12 nucleotides line up with TRBD2. Sequences were derived from PBMCs, sampled 11 days after intestinal transplantation. The source is a human patient who received an intestinal transplant, so some T cells may come from the graft donor. CDR3 protein: CASSTPLAGGVNEQFF. For the CDR3, the DNA is TGTGCCAGCAGCACCCCACTAGCGGGGGGCGTCAATGAGCAGTTCTTC.